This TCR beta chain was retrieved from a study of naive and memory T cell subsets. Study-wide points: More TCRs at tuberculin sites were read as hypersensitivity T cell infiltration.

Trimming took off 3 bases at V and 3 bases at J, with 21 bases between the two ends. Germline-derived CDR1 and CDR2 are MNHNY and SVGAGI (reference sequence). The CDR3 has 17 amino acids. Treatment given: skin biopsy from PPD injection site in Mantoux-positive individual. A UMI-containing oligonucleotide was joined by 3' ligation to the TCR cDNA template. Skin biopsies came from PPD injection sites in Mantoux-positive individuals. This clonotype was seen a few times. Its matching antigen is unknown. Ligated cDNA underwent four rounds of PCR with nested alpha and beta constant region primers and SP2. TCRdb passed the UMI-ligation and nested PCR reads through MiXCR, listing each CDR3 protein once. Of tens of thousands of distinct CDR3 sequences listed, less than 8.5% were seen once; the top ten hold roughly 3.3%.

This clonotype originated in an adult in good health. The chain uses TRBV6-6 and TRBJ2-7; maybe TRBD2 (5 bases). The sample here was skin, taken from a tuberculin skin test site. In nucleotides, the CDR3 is TGTGCCAGCAGTTATTACGCAGCGGCAGAGGTTTACTACGAGCAGTACTTC. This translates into CASSYYAAAEVYYEQYF.